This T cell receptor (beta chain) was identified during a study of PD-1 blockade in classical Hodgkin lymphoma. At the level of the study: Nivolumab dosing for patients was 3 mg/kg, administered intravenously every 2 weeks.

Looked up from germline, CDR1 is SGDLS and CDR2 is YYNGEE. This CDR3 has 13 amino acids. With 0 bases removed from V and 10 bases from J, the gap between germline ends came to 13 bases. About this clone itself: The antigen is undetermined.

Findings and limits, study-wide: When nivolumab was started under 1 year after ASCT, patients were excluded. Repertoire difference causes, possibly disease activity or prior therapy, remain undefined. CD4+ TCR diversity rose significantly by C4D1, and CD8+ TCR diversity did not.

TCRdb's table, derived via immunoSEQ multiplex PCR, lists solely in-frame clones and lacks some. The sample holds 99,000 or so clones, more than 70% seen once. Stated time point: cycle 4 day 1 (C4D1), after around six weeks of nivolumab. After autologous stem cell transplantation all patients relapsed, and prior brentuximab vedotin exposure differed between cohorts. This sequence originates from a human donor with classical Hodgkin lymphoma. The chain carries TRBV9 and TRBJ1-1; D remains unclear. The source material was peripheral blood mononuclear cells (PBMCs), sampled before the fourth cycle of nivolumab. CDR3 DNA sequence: TGTGCCAGCAGCGTAGGACGGGATGTGAGAGCTTTCTTT. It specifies CASSVGRDVRAFF.